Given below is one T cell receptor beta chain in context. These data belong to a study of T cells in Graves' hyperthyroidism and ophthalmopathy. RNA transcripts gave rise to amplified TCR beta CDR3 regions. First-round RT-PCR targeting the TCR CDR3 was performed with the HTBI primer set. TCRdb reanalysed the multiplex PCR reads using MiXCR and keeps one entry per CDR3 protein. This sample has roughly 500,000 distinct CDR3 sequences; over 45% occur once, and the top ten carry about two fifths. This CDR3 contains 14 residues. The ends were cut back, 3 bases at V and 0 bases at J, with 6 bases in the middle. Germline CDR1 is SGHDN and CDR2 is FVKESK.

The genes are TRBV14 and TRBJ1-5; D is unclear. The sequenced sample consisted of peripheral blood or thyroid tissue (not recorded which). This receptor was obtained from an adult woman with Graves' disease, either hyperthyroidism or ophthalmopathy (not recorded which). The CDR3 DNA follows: TGTGCCAGCAGCCAGCCGCATAGCAATCAGCCCCAGCATTTT. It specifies CASSQPHSNQPQHF.